The clone carrying this TCR beta chain was seen more than once but under ten times. To make TCR beta libraries, researchers used iRepertoire HTBI primers and Arm-PCR of CDR3 regions. MiXCR, run by TCRdb on the multiplex PCR reads, gives a single entry per CDR3 protein. This table holds some 420,000 distinct CDR3 sequences, about 22% found once. The sample comes from a study of regulatory T cells in long-lasting Graves disease. Study in general: With positive TSH receptor antibodies and over 5 years of antithyroid drugs, Graves' disease was considered persistent.

Trimming stripped 6 bases from V and 0 bases from J, with 12 bases between. Germline values: CDR1 MDHEN, CDR2 SYDVKM. There are 14 residues in the CDR3. The time point here: persistent/refractory GD, antithyroid drugs over 5 years with positive TRAb. After RNA was extracted from PBMCs, the TCR library was made from it. The rearrangement uses TRBV28 and TRBJ2-7; D is undetermined. The source was peripheral blood mononuclear cells (PBMCs), collected when the disease was refractory, from a patient treated with antithyroid drugs. The receptor's source is a female donor with Graves disease. The CDR3 DNA reads TGTGCCAGCAGGGCAGTGTATGACTCCTACGAGCAGTACTTC. It encodes CASRAVYDSYEQYF.